These 30 T cell receptor beta chains originate from one sample sequenced in a study of blood T cell repertoires in COVID-19. Method: immunoSEQ multiplex PCR; TCRdb's copy keeps in-frame clones and lacks some. Among 95,000 to 150,000 clones listed, roughly 89% were seen once. Material: peripheral blood. These receptors all stem from a man in his forties with acute or convalescent COVID-19.

The chain employs TRBV4-2 and TRBJ1-5; the D gene is possibly TRBD1 (6 bases). V was shortened by 2 bases and J by 7 bases, with 18 bases between the two germline ends. The germline V gene has CDR1 LGHNA and CDR2 YNFKEQ. This CDR3 comprises 16 residues. The CDR3 reads CASSQSNRVKGQPQHF. In DNA, the CDR3 is TGTGCCAGCAGCCAAAGTAACAGGGTTAAGGGACAGCCCCAGCATTTT.

The rearrangement uses TRBV18 and TRBJ1-2; tentative D call: TRBD1 (5 bases). Trimming removed 3 bases at V and 4 bases at J, with 12 bases between. The CDR3 consists of 14 residues. In germline, CDR1 is KGHSH, CDR2 LQKENI. The CDR3 here is CASSPGGASYGYTF. The CDR3 nucleotides are TGTGCCAGCTCACCTGGAGGGGCAAGCTATGGCTACACCTTC.

The V call is TRBV9, the J call TRBJ1-1; D might be TRBD1 (5 bases). Trimming left V 2 bases short and J 9 bases short, with 14 bases between. Germline assignment: CDR1 SGDLS and CDR2 YYNGEE. There are 13 residues in the CDR3. The DNA for the CDR3 is TGTGCCAGCAGCGTGCTGGGACTTGAAAAAGCTTTCTTT. Translating gives CASSVLGLEKAFF.

Here the CDR3 DNA reads TGTGCCAGCAGCTTGAGGACTAGCGGGTACGAGCAGTACTTC. This encodes CASSLRTSGYEQYF. The V and J genes are TRBV7-2 and TRBJ2-7; 11 nucleotides line up with TRBD2. This CDR3 comprises 14 residues. Germline trimming cut 3 bases from V and 4 bases from J; bases unmatched to any gene: 2. The V gene's germline CDR1 is SGHTA and CDR2 FQGNSA.

The genes are TRBV5-1 and TRBJ1-2; D gene ambiguous. V was pared by 4 bases and J by 3 bases, with 10 bases between. CDR3 length: 13 residues. Germline lookup yields CDR1 SGHRS and CDR2 YFSETQ. The CDR3 spells CASSPDWDYGYTF. The CDR3 DNA reads as TGCGCCAGCAGCCCCGACTGGGACTATGGCTACACCTTC.

Here the CDR3 reads CASSYSGAYEQYF. The CDR3 nucleotides are TGTGCCAGCAGTTATAGCGGGGCCTACGAGCAGTACTTC. The chain links TRBV2 to TRBJ2-7, with TRBD2 matching over 8 bases. CDR3 length: 13 amino acids. The germline CDR1 and CDR2 sequences are SNHLY and FYNNEI. Losses at the gene ends were 5 bases for V and 2 bases for J; bases not matched to a gene: 2.

V gene TRBV7-8 combines with J gene TRBJ1-1; D unresolved. The CDR3 loop spans 14 amino acids. V dropped 2 bases and J dropped 1 base, with 8 bases sitting between them. Germline V gives CDR1 SGHVS, CDR2 FQNEAQ. The CDR3: CASSLHLQNTEAFF. CDR3 bases: TGTGCCAGCAGCTTACATTTACAGAACACTGAAGCTTTCTTT. The full variable domain, completed using reference TRBV7-8 and TRBJ1-1, is GAGVSQSPRYKVAKRGQDVALRCDPISGHVSLFWYQQALGQGPEFLTYFQNEAQLDKSGLPSDRFFAERPEGSVSTLKIQRTQQEDSAVYLCASSLHLQNTEAFFGQGTRLTVV.

The V gene is TRBV27, the J gene TRBJ2-5, with a weak D call TRBD1 (6 bases). Trimming stripped 7 bases from V and 4 bases from J, with 13 bases between. The CDR3 is 13 amino acids. Germline V lookup: CDR1 MNHEY, CDR2 SMNVEV (reference sequence). CDR3 sequence (DNA): TGTGCCAGCAACCCAGGGGTGGGAGAGACCCAGTACTTC. Amino acid sequence: CASNPGVGETQYF.

V is TRBV27 and J is TRBJ2-7; maybe TRBD1 (6 bases). CDR1 and CDR2 (germline): MNHEY, SMNVEV (reference sequence). V dropped 2 bases and J dropped 1 base, with 9 bases sitting between them. The CDR3 length is 14 residues. The CDR3 loop reads CASSLKDRSYEQYF. CDR3 nucleotide sequence: TGTGCCAGCAGTTTAAAGGACAGATCCTACGAGCAGTACTTC.

V and J are TRBV5-4 and TRBJ2-1; possibly TRBD2 for D (6 bases). The CDR3 has 16 residues. V lost 3 bases to trimming and J lost 4 bases, with 17 bases between them. Germline assignment: CDR1 SGHNT and CDR2 YYREEE (reference sequence). The DNA of the CDR3 is TGTGCCAGCAGCTCGGGGAGGACTTTGGCTTACAATGAGCAGTTCTTC. This codes for CASSSGRTLAYNEQFF.

This clone was seen a few times. The V call is TRBV12-5, the J call TRBJ2-7; D might be TRBD2 (6 bases). Trimming removed 3 bases at V and 2 bases at J, with 11 bases between. The CDR3 is made up of 14 amino acids. Germline values: CDR1 LGHNT, CDR2 FRNRAP. The CDR3 nucleotides are TGTGCTAGTGGTTTCGCGACGGGGGCCTACGAGCAGTACTTC. Protein sequence: CASGFATGAYEQYF. Combining the CDR3 with reference TRBV12-5 and TRBJ2-7 gives the whole variable domain DARVTQTPRHKVTEMGQEVTMRCQPILGHNTVFWYRQTMMQGLELLAYFRNRAPLDDSGMPKDRFSAEMPDATLATLKIQPSEPRDSAVYFCASGFATGAYEQYFGPGTRLTVT.

This rearrangement joins TRBV3-1 (or the pseudogene TRBV3-2) to TRBJ1-4; weak D call: TRBD1 (5 bases). The CDR3 covers 14 residues. Trimming took off 7 bases at V and 7 bases at J, with 16 bases between the two ends. Germline values: CDR1 LGHDT, CDR2 YNNKEL (reference sequence). CDR3 loop: CASTKGGAGEKLFF. The CDR3 DNA sequence: TGTGCCAGCACTAAAGGAGGGGCTGGTGAAAAACTGTTTTTT.

The chain carries TRBV15 and TRBJ2-7, with TRBD1 identical over 7 bases. The CDR3 consists of 14 residues. Trimming took 1 base from V and 0 from J; bases not matched to a gene: 0. CDR1 is LNHNV, CDR2 YYDKDF, per germline (reference sequence). CDR3 in DNA: TGTGCCACCAGCAGAGGGGACAGCTCCTACGAGCAGTACTTC. Encoded protein: CATSRGDSSYEQYF.

A single count supports this clone. This sequence joins TRBV6-5 and TRBJ2-5; D may be TRBD2 (7 bases). Germline values: CDR1 MNHEY, CDR2 SVGAGI. The CDR3 has 13 residues. V lost 9 bases and J 4 bases, leaving 15 bases between the germline ends. The CDR3 DNA sequence: TGTGCCAGTGACGTTCGGGGGGCAGAGACCCAGTACTTC. Its translation: CASDVRGAETQYF.

This chain joins TRBV6-6 and TRBJ2-1; 8 nucleotides line up with TRBD1. The V gene's germline CDR1 is MNHNY and CDR2 SVGAGI (reference sequence). There are 15 residues in the CDR3. The V segment lost 3 bases and the J segment 4 bases; nucleotides outside the gene matches: 5. The CDR3 protein is CASSYPGTGYNEQFF. CDR3 in DNA: TGTGCCAGCAGTTATCCCGGGACAGGATACAATGAGCAGTTCTTC.

The gene calls are TRBV19 and TRBJ1-4; possibly TRBD1 for D (6 bases). Looked up from germline, CDR1 is LNHDA and CDR2 is SQIVND (reference sequence). The CDR3 contains 18 residues. With 4 bases removed from V and 0 bases from J, the gap between germline ends came to 18 bases. The chain's CDR3 is CASSSTGRYDATNEKLFF. CDR3 bases: TGTGCCAGTAGTAGCACAGGGCGCTACGACGCAACTAATGAAAAACTGTTTTTT.

V gene TRBV27 combines with J gene TRBJ1-2, with no clear D. Trimming took 5 bases from V and 2 from J, leaving 9 bases between them. In germline, CDR1 is MNHEY, CDR2 SMNVEV (reference sequence). This CDR3 is 13 amino acids long. The CDR3 is CASSHKENYGYTF. The CDR3 coding sequence is TGTGCCAGCAGTCATAAGGAGAACTATGGCTACACCTTC.

V is TRBV29-1 and J is TRBJ1-5; 7 bases are shared with TRBD1. Trimming at V came to 4 bases and at J to 4 bases, leaving 7 bases not matched to a gene. This CDR3 contains 14 residues. CDR1 and CDR2 (germline): SQVTM, ANQGSEA. CDR3 DNA sequence: TGCAGCGTTGCGTCAGGGGGTCCGAATCAGCCCCAGCATTTT. The encoded protein is CSVASGGPNQPQHF.

V usage is TRBV7-3 and J usage is TRBJ2-4, with 8 bases fitting TRBD1. The CDR3 loop spans 16 amino acids. In germline, CDR1 is SGHTA, CDR2 FQGTGA. Trimming cost V 6 bases and J 5 bases; bases outside gene matches: 12. The CDR3 DNA sequence: TGTGCCAGCAGGTCTCAGGGGGCGCTTCTGGAAAACATTCAGTACTTC. Its translation: CASRSQGALLENIQYF.

The chain uses TRBV5-1 and TRBJ1-1, with a weak D call TRBD1 (6 bases). Trimming removed 0 bases from V and 5 bases from J, with 14 bases in between. Germline loops: CDR1 SGHRS, CDR2 YFSETQ. The CDR3 length is 15 residues. The CDR3, as DNA: TGCGCCAGCAGCTTGGTAAGGGGGTTATCGACTGAAGCTTTCTTT. The encoded protein is CASSLVRGLSTEAFF.

The chain is built from TRBV19 and TRBJ1-1; TRBD1 is a possible D gene (6 bases). The CDR3 is 15 residues long. Per germline, CDR1 LNHDA and CDR2 SQIVND (reference sequence). Trimming stripped 9 bases from V and 1 base from J, with 18 bases between. This CDR3 is CARPMSGHRNTEAFF. The CDR3 DNA follows: TGTGCCAGACCTATGTCGGGACACCGGAACACTGAAGCTTTCTTT.

The V gene is TRBV4-3, the J gene TRBJ1-1; 11 bases match TRBD1. The ends lost 1 base at V and 4 bases at J; junction bases unmatched: 5. The CDR3 is made up of 16 amino acids. Germline V gene data show CDR1 as LGHNA and CDR2 as YSLEER. DNA for the CDR3: TGCGCCAGCAGCCAAGGGACAGGGGGCGCGGGCACTGAAGCTTTCTTT. Protein sequence: CASSQGTGGAGTEAFF.

The rearrangement joins TRBV7-9 to TRBJ1-4; D unclear. The CDR3 has 16 residues. The germline V gene encodes CDR1 SEHNR and CDR2 FQNEAQ (reference sequence). Trimming took 5 bases from V and 0 from J, leaving 13 bases between them. The CDR3 DNA is TGTGCCAGCAGCCCACTATACTTTGCAACTAATGAAAAACTGTTTTTT. Residues: CASSPLYFATNEKLFF.

CDR3 bases: TGCGCCAGCAGTGAGTCTGGCGGGTATGGCTACACCTTC. Its translation: CASSESGGYGYTF. The chain couples TRBV10-2 to TRBJ1-2; D gene unclear. Trimming left V 0 bases short and J 5 bases short, with 7 bases between. CDR1 and CDR2 from the germline V gene are WSHSY and SAAADI. The CDR3 consists of 13 residues.

The chain recombines TRBV15 with TRBJ2-3; perhaps TRBD2 as D (6 bases). This CDR3 has 15 amino acids. V gave up 4 bases and J gave up 3 bases, with 14 bases separating them. Germline lookup yields CDR1 LNHNV and CDR2 YYDKDF (reference sequence). The CDR3 reads CATSKWRGTTDTQYF. CDR3 in DNA: TGTGCCACCAGCAAGTGGCGGGGAACGACAGATACGCAGTATTTT.

The rearrangement links TRBV5-1 to TRBJ1-2, with 8 bases fitting TRBD1. Germline assignment: CDR1 SGHRS and CDR2 YFSETQ. V lost 1 base and J lost 9; bases outside the gene matches: 5. The CDR3 runs to 13 residues. The CDR3 DNA sequence: TGCGCCAGCAGCTTGTCAGGGGGCGAAAGCTACACCTTC. It encodes CASSLSGGESYTF.

This chain connects TRBV19 to TRBJ2-1; D perhaps matches TRBD1 (6 bases). The V gene's germline CDR1 is LNHDA and CDR2 SQIVND (reference sequence). CDR3 length equals 16 residues. With 4 bases removed from V and 6 bases from J, the gap between germline ends came to 19 bases. The DNA for the CDR3 is TGTGCCAGTAGTAAGGTATTGACAGGAAATTCCAATGAGCAGTTCTTC. This translates into CASSKVLTGNSNEQFF. Supplemented by reference TRBV19 and TRBJ2-1, the full variable domain reads DGGITQSPKYLFRKEGQNVTLSCEQNLNHDAMYWYRQDPGQGLRLIYYSQIVNDFQKGDIAEGYSVSREKKESFPLTVTSAQKNPTAFYLCASSKVLTGNSNEQFFGPGTRLTVL.

The chain carries TRBV9 and TRBJ2-2, with D perhaps matching TRBD1 (6 bases). Germline V CDR1 and CDR2: SGDLS, YYNGEE. This CDR3 comprises 16 residues. V gave up 5 bases and J gave up 1 base, with 15 bases separating them. The CDR3 DNA reads as TGTGCCAGCAGTGTGAGGGTGGGACAGAACACCGGGGAGCTGTTTTTT. Translated, it gives CASSVRVGQNTGELFF. The complete variable domain, with remaining parts taken from reference TRBV9 and TRBJ2-2, reads DSGVTQTPKHLITATGQRVTLRCSPRSGDLSVYWYQQSLDQGLQFLIQYYNGEERAKGNILERFSAQQFPDLHSELNLSSLELGDSALYFCASSVRVGQNTGELFFGEGSRLTVL.

The CDR3 DNA sequence: TGTGCCAGCAGCCTTGCCGTTGGCGGGACAGATACGCAGTATTTT. Amino acid sequence: CASSLAVGGTDTQYF. The gene calls are TRBV11-2 and TRBJ2-3; possible D gene TRBD2, 5 bases. This CDR3 spans 15 amino acids. CDR1 and CDR2 (germline): SGHAT, FQNNGV. The germline V and J ends were trimmed by 5 bases and 3 bases, with 15 bases remaining between them.

The J gene is TRBJ1-4, the V gene TRBV6-5, with TRBD1 as a possible D gene (5 bases). The CDR3 has 14 residues. With 8 bases removed from V and 0 bases from J, the gap between germline ends came to 10 bases. The germline V gene encodes CDR1 MNHEY and CDR2 SVGAGI. The CDR3 sequence is CASRRGSTNEKLFF. CDR3 DNA sequence: TGTGCCAGCCGCCGGGGGTCAACTAATGAAAAACTGTTTTTT.